This TCR beta chain is from a study of T and B cells in COVID-19 patients. Background on the study: COVID-19 patients gave peripheral blood either during active infection or after recovery. Most recovered patients had mild to moderate COVID-19 treated as outpatients.

TRB rearrangements were amplified by multiplex PCR with BIOMED2 TRB-A/B primers. TCRdb reprocessed the multiplex PCR reads via MiXCR and lists one record per CDR3 protein. The data show 20,000 or so distinct CDR3 sequences, about 31% seen once. The CDR3 contains 14 residues. CDR1 is MNHEY and CDR2 is SMNVEV in the germline V gene (reference sequence). Trimming took 2 bases from V and 7 from J; bases not matched to a gene: 4. Blood genomic DNA input for TRB amplification was roughly 250-500 ng. This clonotype was recorded once. Its antigen is undetermined. Study-wide results and limits: No sequencing was yet done of CD4+, regulatory or CD8+ subsets, or of SARS-CoV-2-responsive or tetramer+ sorted cells. Patients with COVID-19 reportedly showed strongly skewed T cell receptor beta variable and joining gene usage.

The chain couples TRBV27 to TRBJ2-7; TRBD2 aligns across 11 bases. This TCR came from a human donor who had recovered from COVID-19. The sequencing sample was made of blood. CDR3 in DNA: TGTGCCAGCAGTTTAAGACTAGCGGGGTCTGAGCAGTACTTC. Protein product: CASSLRLAGSEQYF.